These T cell receptor beta chains were read from a single sample in a study of cytomegalovirus exposure and HLA in healthy donors. Using immunoSEQ multiplex PCR, the repertoire was profiled, and TCRdb retains in-frame clones only, with some absent. The table records 110,000 or so clones, roughly nine tenths of them present only once. Input material: PBMCs. Receptors were obtained from a man between 18 and 29 years old in good health and CMV-seropositive. Both conserved end residues are part of each CDR3. Each record gives: V gene, J gene, D gene, clone size, CDR3 DNA, CDR3 protein. A D gene is named only where the DNA matches it firmly. A row's size may be missing; if present it is once, few, many or a size class.

v_call: TRBV2; j_call: TRBJ1-2; d_call: .; clone_size: .; cdr3_nt: TGTGCCAGCAGTGATGGAGGATCCTATGGCTACACCTTC; cdr3_aa: CASSDGGSYGYTF
v_call: TRBV28; j_call: TRBJ2-1; d_call: TRBD2; clone_size: .; cdr3_nt: TGTGCCAGCAGGGGGACTAGCGGGGGCCGGGTGCAGTTCTTC; cdr3_aa: CASRGTSGGRVQFF
v_call: TRBV4-1; j_call: TRBJ1-2; d_call: .; clone_size: .; cdr3_nt: TGCGCCAGCAGCCACCCCGGCCAGGGAGGCAATGGCTACACCTTC; cdr3_aa: CASSHPGQGGNGYTF
v_call: TRBV4-1; j_call: TRBJ2-7; d_call: TRBD1; clone_size: once; cdr3_nt: TGCGCCAGCAGCCGCACCCCGCCCGGGACAGCGAATTCCGAGCAGTACTTC; cdr3_aa: CASSRTPPGTANSEQYF
v_call: TRBV7-9; j_call: TRBJ1-4; d_call: .; clone_size: .; cdr3_nt: TGTGCCAGCAGCTCAGGGGACACCACTAATGAAAAACTGTTTTTT; cdr3_aa: CASSSGDTTNEKLFF
v_call: TRBV5-4; j_call: TRBJ1-1; d_call: .; clone_size: .; cdr3_nt: TGTGCCAGCAGCCCTAGGGAACTCGGGGGAACTGAAGCTTTCTTT; cdr3_aa: CASSPRELGGTEAFF
v_call: TRBV29-1; j_call: TRBJ2-1; d_call: .; clone_size: once; cdr3_nt: TGCAGCGCTCGAACTAGACCTGAGCAGTTCTTC; cdr3_aa: CSARTRPEQFF
v_call: TRBV29-1; j_call: TRBJ1-1; d_call: TRBD1; clone_size: .; cdr3_nt: TGCAGCGTTGTTGGCAGGGGGCGAGGGAACACTGAAGCTTTCTTT; cdr3_aa: CSVVGRGRGNTEAFF
v_call: TRBV28; j_call: TRBJ1-1; d_call: .; clone_size: .; cdr3_nt: TGTGCCAGCAGTTTCTCAGGCATGAACACTGAAGCTTTCTTT; cdr3_aa: CASSFSGMNTEAFF
v_call: TRBV10-3; j_call: TRBJ1-3; d_call: TRBD1; clone_size: .; cdr3_nt: TGTGCCATCAGTGAGTCTGGAGGGGGCCTGAGCTCTGGAAACACCATATATTTT; cdr3_aa: CAISESGGGLSSGNTIYF
v_call: TRBV7-2; j_call: TRBJ1-3; d_call: .; clone_size: once; cdr3_nt: TGTGCCAGCAGCTTAACGACGCAGGGTTATGGAAACACCATATATTTT; cdr3_aa: CASSLTTQGYGNTIYF
v_call: TRBV6-1; j_call: TRBJ1-5; d_call: .; clone_size: few; cdr3_nt: TGTGCCAGCAGTGAAGAATCCCCGGGGGTAAGTCAGCCCCAGCATTTT; cdr3_aa: CASSEESPGVSQPQHF
v_call: TRBV1; j_call: TRBJ1-2; d_call: .; clone_size: .; cdr3_nt: TGCACCAGCAGCCAGAACAGGGGATTCGGTGACGGCTACACCTTC; cdr3_aa: CTSSQNRGFGDGYTF
v_call: TRBV5-6; j_call: TRBJ1-5; d_call: .; clone_size: .; cdr3_nt: TGTGCCAGCAGCTTGGCAGGGGGCAATCAGCCCCAGCATTTT; cdr3_aa: CASSLAGGNQPQHF
v_call: TRBV2; j_call: TRBJ1-4; d_call: .; clone_size: .; cdr3_nt: TGTGCCAGCAGTGTAGTTTTGGGGGCCGGTGAAAAACTGTTTTTT; cdr3_aa: CASSVVLGAGEKLFF
v_call: TRBV7-2; j_call: TRBJ2-7; d_call: TRBD2; clone_size: .; cdr3_nt: TGTGCCAGCAGCGTCGAGACTAGCGGGGGTTACGAGCAGTACTTC; cdr3_aa: CASSVETSGGYEQYF
v_call: TRBV19; j_call: TRBJ1-5; d_call: TRBD1; clone_size: .; cdr3_nt: TGTGCCAGTAGTATAGGGGACAGGGTCTCGGGGCCCCAGCATTTT; cdr3_aa: CASSIGDRVSGPQHF
v_call: TRBV6-6; j_call: TRBJ1-6; d_call: .; clone_size: .; cdr3_nt: TGTGCCAGCAGGGATTCAGGGATGCGGAATTCACCCCTCCACTTT; cdr3_aa: CASRDSGMRNSPLHF
v_call: TRBV27; j_call: TRBJ1-2; d_call: TRBD1; clone_size: .; cdr3_nt: TGTGCCAGCAGGGGACAGGCTAACTATGGCTACACCTTC; cdr3_aa: CASRGQANYGYTF
v_call: TRBV9; j_call: TRBJ1-6; d_call: .; clone_size: .; cdr3_nt: TGTGCCAGCAGCCCCCGAGTGGGGGCTTCACCCCTCCACTTT; cdr3_aa: CASSPRVGASPLHF
v_call: TRBV27; j_call: TRBJ2-5; d_call: .; clone_size: .; cdr3_nt: TGTGCCAGCAGTCCGAAACAGGGAAGAGAGACCCAGTACTTC; cdr3_aa: CASSPKQGRETQYF
v_call: TRBV29-1; j_call: TRBJ1-1; d_call: .; clone_size: once; cdr3_nt: TGCAGCGCTGCTGGGGGGAAGAACACTGAAGCTTTCTTT; cdr3_aa: CSAAGGKNTEAFF
v_call: TRBV6-1; j_call: TRBJ2-7; d_call: TRBD1; clone_size: .; cdr3_nt: TGTGCCAGCACCCCGCGCGGGACAGGTCTCGAGCAGTACTTC; cdr3_aa: CASTPRGTGLEQYF
v_call: TRBV15; j_call: TRBJ1-6; d_call: .; clone_size: .; cdr3_nt: TGTGCCACCAGGTCCTTCAACCCGGGGAATTCACCCCTCCACTTT; cdr3_aa: CATRSFNPGNSPLHF
v_call: TRBV4-2; j_call: TRBJ1-6; d_call: .; clone_size: .; cdr3_nt: TGTGCCAGCAGCCAAGAAATAACAGGATCCCCCCGGCCATCCCTCCACTTT; cdr3_aa: CASSQEITGSPRPSLHF
v_call: TRBV4-3; j_call: TRBJ2-5; d_call: TRBD1; clone_size: .; cdr3_nt: TGCGCCAGCAGCCTATCACAGGGGTACCAAGAGACCCAGTACTTC; cdr3_aa: CASSLSQGYQETQYF
v_call: TRBV19; j_call: TRBJ1-6; d_call: .; clone_size: .; cdr3_nt: TGTGCCAGTAGGTCCCGGGACAAAAATAATTCACCCCTCCACTTT; cdr3_aa: CASRSRDKNNSPLHF
v_call: TRBV7-9; j_call: TRBJ2-7; d_call: .; clone_size: .; cdr3_nt: TGTGCCAGCAGCTTCCCCGACAGTTCTATCAACTACGAGCAGTACTTC; cdr3_aa: CASSFPDSSINYEQYF
v_call: TRBV6-6; j_call: TRBJ1-1; d_call: .; clone_size: .; cdr3_nt: TGTGCCAGCAGTTACGCGGCGGCTAACACTGAAGCTTTCTTT; cdr3_aa: CASSYAAANTEAFF
v_call: TRBV6-1; j_call: TRBJ2-1; d_call: .; clone_size: .; cdr3_nt: TGTGCCAGCAGTGAAGAGGGGGGGGCGCATAATGAGCAGTTCTTC; cdr3_aa: CASSEEGGAHNEQFF
v_call: TRBV4-2; j_call: TRBJ2-1; d_call: .; clone_size: once; cdr3_nt: TGTGCCAGCAGCCCGGAGGCAGCGGAACTATACAATGAGCAGTTCTTC; cdr3_aa: CASSPEAAELYNEQFF
v_call: TRBV7-2; j_call: TRBJ2-1; d_call: .; clone_size: once; cdr3_nt: TGTGCCAGCAGCATACAGACCGGGACTTCCTACAATGAGCAGTTCTTC; cdr3_aa: CASSIQTGTSYNEQFF
v_call: TRBV7-2; j_call: TRBJ2-3; d_call: TRBD2; clone_size: .; cdr3_nt: TGTGCCAGCAGCTTAGTCGGAGCGGGGGGGGGCACAGATACGCAGTATTTT; cdr3_aa: CASSLVGAGGGTDTQYF
v_call: TRBV4-1; j_call: TRBJ2-5; d_call: .; clone_size: .; cdr3_nt: TGCGCCAGCAGCCAAAACATGGTAGAGACCCAGTACTTC; cdr3_aa: CASSQNMVETQYF
v_call: TRBV10-1; j_call: TRBJ2-7; d_call: .; clone_size: .; cdr3_nt: TGCGCCAGCAGTGAGCAAGCAGGGCTTACCTACGAGCAGTACTTC; cdr3_aa: CASSEQAGLTYEQYF